In this sample, the clone carrying this TCR beta chain turned up once. The antigen is unknown. This specimen comes from a study of shared clonotypes between healthy human individuals. Study findings and constraints: It was observed that roughly 5.5% of naive CD4 clonotypes were shared across several donors.

TCRdb's table, derived via immunoSEQ multiplex PCR, lists solely in-frame clones and lacks some. The sample yields about 1.5 million clones, approximately 97% seen once. The sample taken for sequencing was naive CD4+ T cells sorted from blood. The subset: CD45RA+ positively selected. The sequence derives from a man aged 25 to 40 in good health.

Here the CDR3 DNA reads TGTGCCAGCAGCAGAGTTGCAACTAATGAAAAACTGTTTTTT. Its protein product is CASSRVATNEKLFF. The rearrangement uses TRBV28 and TRBJ1-4; D is unresolved. There are 14 residues in the CDR3. The V and J ends lost 6 bases and 0 bases respectively, with 8 bases between them. The germline V gene has CDR1 MDHEN and CDR2 SYDVKM. Together with reference TRBV28 and TRBJ1-4, the CDR3 gives the full variable domain: DVKVTQSSRYLVKRTGEKVFLECVQDMDHENMFWYRQDPGLGLRLIYFSYDVKMKEKGDIPEGYSVSREKKERFSLILESASTNQTSMYLCASSRVATNEKLFFGSGTQLSVL.